One sample yielded the 27 T cell receptor beta chains listed below, sequenced in a study of cytomegalovirus exposure and HLA in healthy donors. With 60 Vbeta and 13 Jbeta primers, the PCR was carried out. Here immunoSEQ multiplex PCR was the method, and the copy in TCRdb shows in-frame clones only, minus some. The data hold 150,000 to 200,000 clones, with 81% observed a single time. The sample was PBMCs. The receptors stem from a man between 18 and 29 years old in good health and CMV-seronegative.

The rearrangement links TRBV18 to TRBJ1-1; the match to TRBD1 covers 7 bases. From germline, CDR1 is KGHSH and CDR2 LQKENI. After removal of 4 bases from V and 11 bases from J, the junction contained 7 bases not matched to a gene. The CDR3 totals 12 residues. The CDR3 nucleotides are TGTGCCAGCTCACGACGGGACAGTGGGGCTTTCTTT. The encoded protein is CASSRRDSGAFF.

The chain is built from TRBV29-1 and TRBJ2-2; 7 bases align to TRBD1. This CDR3 is 16 amino acids long. Germline CDR1 reads SQVTM; CDR2 reads ANQGSEA. V shed 4 bases, J shed 0 bases, and the junction held 8 bases outside the gene matches. CDR3 in DNA: TGCAGCGTTGTATCCGGACAGGAGCCGAACACCGGGGAGCTGTTTTTT. Translation: CSVVSGQEPNTGELFF.

This rearrangement joins TRBV4-3 to TRBJ1-4; 9 nucleotides agree with TRBD1. This CDR3 has 19 residues. After removal of 1 base from V and 3 bases from J, the junction contained 12 bases not matched to a gene. The V gene's germline CDR1 is LGHNA and CDR2 YSLEER. This CDR3 reads CASSQGKPGTGFPNEKLFF. CDR3 in DNA: TGCGCCAGCAGCCAAGGCAAACCCGGGACAGGGTTTCCTAATGAAAAACTGTTTTTT.

This clone was seen only once. V gene TRBV6-1 combines with J gene TRBJ2-7, with 9 bases lining up with TRBD1. This CDR3 has 15 amino acids. The V and J ends lost 2 bases and 5 bases, in that order; junction bases with no gene match: 7. Germline V CDR1 and CDR2: MNHNS, SASEGT. CDR3 protein: CASSEPGDRVHEQYF. Written as DNA, the CDR3 is TGTGCCAGCAGTGAACCGGGGGACAGGGTCCACGAGCAGTACTTC.

The chain couples TRBV29-1 to TRBJ2-7, with TRBD2 matching 7 bases. V trimming: 0 bases; J trimming: 3 bases; junction bases outside the gene matches: 5. This CDR3 region has 14 residues. In germline, CDR1 is SQVTM, CDR2 ANQGSEA. Here the CDR3 reads CSVEDGEGVYEQYF. Written as DNA, the CDR3 is TGCAGCGTTGAAGACGGGGAGGGAGTCTACGAGCAGTACTTC.

The CDR3 region has the DNA TGTGCCAGCAGCGCACTGACTAGCGGGGTCCGGAGGCCCTACAATGAGCAGTTCTTC. Translating it yields CASSALTSGVRRPYNEQFF. The J gene is TRBJ2-1, the V gene TRBV9, with 11 bases matching TRBD2. This CDR3 comprises 19 residues. The trim removed 3 bases at V and 2 bases at J, leaving 13 bases unmatched. Germline V gene sequence: CDR1 SGDLS, CDR2 YYNGEE.

V gene TRBV4-2 combines with J gene TRBJ2-1, with 9 bases fitting TRBD2. The CDR3 contains 20 residues. CDR1 is LGHNA and CDR2 is YNFKEQ in the germline V gene. Trimming cost V 2 bases and J 0 bases; bases outside gene matches: 14. The CDR3 here is CASSQPRTSVLPNSYNEQFF. The CDR3 DNA sequence: TGTGCCAGCAGCCAACCCAGGACTAGCGTCCTTCCAAACTCCTACAATGAGCAGTTCTTC.

This rearrangement joins TRBV5-4 to TRBJ2-5; 11 bases line up with TRBD2. Trimming at V came to 9 bases and at J to 3 bases, leaving 7 bases not matched to a gene. CDR3 size: 14 residues. The V gene's germline CDR1 is SGHNT and CDR2 YYREEE (reference sequence). The CDR3 here is CAIETSGAKETQYF. The CDR3 DNA reads TGTGCCATCGAGACTAGCGGGGCGAAAGAGACCCAGTACTTC.

The chain uses TRBV6-5 and TRBJ2-5; 7 bases fit TRBD2. Germline lookup yields CDR1 MNHEY and CDR2 SVGAGI. Unmatched junction bases numbered 5, after V lost 0 bases and J lost 1 base. CDR3 length: 16 residues. This chain's CDR3 is CASSYSTGRPQETQYF. CDR3 sequence (DNA): TGTGCCAGCAGTTACTCGACCGGGAGGCCCCAAGAGACCCAGTACTTC.

This rearrangement joins TRBV5-6 to TRBJ1-2; D might be TRBD1 (5 bases). Germline assignment: CDR1 SGHDT and CDR2 YYEEEE. CDR3 length equals 14 residues. V dropped 4 bases and J dropped 7 bases, with 17 bases sitting between them. The CDR3 bases are TGTGCCAGCAGCGCGGACATGAAGTCTCGTGGCTACACCTTC. It is translated as CASSADMKSRGYTF.

This chain joins TRBV30 and TRBJ1-5; D possibly corresponds to TRBD1 (6 bases). Trimming took 7 bases from V and 0 from J, leaving 19 bases between them. The CDR3 covers 16 residues. Germline assignment: CDR1 GTSNPN and CDR2 SVGIG (reference sequence). DNA for the CDR3: TGTGCCTCTAACGTCAGGGGATTGTATAGCAATCAGCCCCAGCATTTT. It encodes CASNVRGLYSNQPQHF.

V gene TRBV9 combines with J gene TRBJ2-6; the match to TRBD1 covers 8 bases. The CDR3 contains 16 residues. V lost 5 bases and J lost 1; bases outside the gene matches: 5. Germline CDR1 SGDLS, CDR2 YYNGEE. The CDR3 reads CASSGQGSSGANVLTF. The CDR3 nucleotides are TGTGCCAGCAGTGGACAGGGTTCTTCTGGGGCCAACGTCCTGACTTTC.

This chain links TRBV7-2 with TRBJ2-5; D uncertain. The CDR3 covers 13 residues. Trimming removed 4 bases from V and 1 base from J, with 7 bases in between. Germline V gene data show CDR1 as SGHTA and CDR2 as FQGNSA. The DNA of the CDR3 is TGTGCCAGCAGCTCCCACTTCCAAGAGACCCAGTACTTC. Protein sequence: CASSSHFQETQYF. The full variable domain, in which reference TRBV7-2 and TRBJ2-5 provide the parts outside the CDR3, is GAGVSQSPSNKVTEKGKDVELRCDPISGHTALYWYRQSLGQGLEFLIYFQGNSAPDKSGLPSDRFSAERTGGSVSTLTIQRTQQEDSAVYLCASSSHFQETQYFGPGTRLLVL.

The rearrangement joins TRBV29-1 to TRBJ1-1, with TRBD1 matching over 7 bases. CDR1 and CDR2 (germline): SQVTM, ANQGSEA. The CDR3 is made up of 12 amino acids. The J segment lost 1 base and the V segment lost 4 bases, leaving 0 bases of the junction unmatched. The CDR3 loop is CSVGTGNTEAFF. The CDR3 coding sequence is TGCAGCGTTGGGACAGGGAACACTGAAGCTTTCTTT.

This clone is a singleton in its sample. The V call is TRBV19, the J call TRBJ2-1, with TRBD1 matching over 12 bases. With 7 bases clipped from V and 7 bases from J, the junction kept 8 bases outside the gene matches. Germline CDR1 is LNHDA and CDR2 is SQIVND (reference sequence). The CDR3 is 15 amino acids. The CDR3 DNA reads TGTGCCAGTACCCCGCGGGACAGGGGGCTTAATGAGCAGTTCTTC. Translation: CASTPRDRGLNEQFF.

This clone was seen a handful of times. The J gene is TRBJ2-2, the V gene TRBV5-4; 7 nucleotides line up with TRBD1. Germline V gene data show CDR1 as SGHNT and CDR2 as YYREEE (reference sequence). V lost 1 base, J lost 3 bases, and 3 bases stayed unmatched. CDR3 size: 15 residues. The CDR3 sequence is CASSLLGQDTGELFF. CDR3 nucleotides: TGTGCCAGCAGCTTGTTAGGACAGGACACCGGGGAGCTGTTTTTT.

The chain carries TRBV9 and TRBJ2-7; D perhaps matches TRBD2 (6 bases). V lost 0 bases and J lost 4, with 11 bases in between. Germline V gene data show CDR1 as SGDLS and CDR2 as YYNGEE. The CDR3 is made up of 14 amino acids. CDR3 in DNA: TGTGCCAGCAGCGTAGGGGTTGGGACTTACGAGCAGTACTTC. Encoded protein: CASSVGVGTYEQYF.

This chain joins TRBV25-1 and TRBJ2-1; 8 bases align to TRBD2. The germline V gene has CDR1 MGHDK and CDR2 SYGVNS. The J segment lost 4 bases and the V segment lost 4 bases, leaving 15 bases of the junction unmatched. This CDR3 region has 18 residues. As DNA, the CDR3 is TGTGCCAGCAGTGTCAGGGTTGGAGCGGGGGACCAGTACAATGAGCAGTTCTTC. This translates into CASSVRVGAGDQYNEQFF.

The J gene is TRBJ2-1, the V gene TRBV7-9, with D maybe TRBD2 (6 bases). CDR1 and CDR2 from the germline V gene are SEHNR and FQNEAQ (reference sequence). The CDR3 has 15 amino acids. V dropped 5 bases and J dropped 0 bases, with 11 bases sitting between them. The CDR3 is CASSAGSSSYNEQFF. The CDR3 nucleotides read TGTGCCAGCAGCGCCGGGAGTAGCTCCTACAATGAGCAGTTCTTC.

The chain employs TRBV6-1 and TRBJ2-3; weak D call: TRBD1 (7 bases). This CDR3 comprises 16 residues. CDR1 is MNHNS and CDR2 is SASEGT in the germline V gene. V lost 4 bases to trimming and J lost 3 bases, with 17 bases between them. The CDR3 loop reads CASSGQDRTMTDTQYF. Here the CDR3 DNA reads TGTGCCAGCAGTGGACAGGACAGGACTATGACAGATACGCAGTATTTT.

The chain combines TRBV6-5 with TRBJ2-3; 7 bases line up with TRBD2. J was trimmed by 6 bases and V by 0 bases; bases with no gene match: 9. The CDR3 has 16 residues. The germline V gene encodes CDR1 MNHEY and CDR2 SVGAGI. CDR3 loop: CASSYSSSGGVDTQYF. In DNA form, the CDR3 reads TGTGCCAGCAGTTACTCTTCTAGCGGAGGGGTGGATACGCAGTATTTT.

The chain carries TRBV30 and TRBJ1-1; 9 bases line up with TRBD1. V was clipped by 5 bases and J by 1 base; unmatched bases: 5. CDR3 length: 14 amino acids. Germline CDR1 reads GTSNPN; CDR2 reads SVGIG (reference sequence). The DNA of the CDR3 is TGTGCCTGGGGTGCGGACAGGGGGAACACTGAAGCTTTCTTT. Amino acid sequence: CAWGADRGNTEAFF.

Of note for this clone: Relative to the germline gene, one junction end is altered; a read error may explain this. The genes are TRBV7-9 and TRBJ2-5; D gene ambiguous. Germline V gene data show CDR1 as SEHNR and CDR2 as FQNEAQ (reference sequence). This CDR3 is 12 amino acids long. The CDR3 DNA is TGTTCCAGCAGCCTTAACGGAGAGACCCAGTACTTC. This translates into CSSSLNGETQYF. Full variable domain (missing parts from reference TRBV7-9 and TRBJ2-5): DTGVSQNPRHKITKRGQNVTFRCDPISEHNRLYWYRQTLGQGPEFLTYFQNEAQLEKSRLLSDRFSAERPKGSFSTLEIQRTEQGDSAMYLCSSSLNGETQYFGPGTRLLVL.

The chain combines TRBV7-9 with TRBJ2-7; the D gene is possibly TRBD1 (6 bases). The CDR3 contains 16 residues. V shed 0 bases and J shed 1 base, with 13 bases lying between them. The germline gives CDR1 SEHNR, CDR2 FQNEAQ (reference sequence). The CDR3, as DNA: TGTGCCAGCAGCTTAGCGTCACAGGGACCTTCCTACGAGCAGTACTTC. It translates to CASSLASQGPSYEQYF.

The chain is built from TRBV5-1 and TRBJ2-3, with 9 bases aligning to TRBD1. This CDR3 comprises 16 residues. The germline CDR1 and CDR2 sequences are SGHRS and YFSETQ. The trim removed 4 bases at V and 1 base at J, leaving 7 bases unmatched. The CDR3 DNA reads TGCGCCAGCAGCCCGGACAGGGGAAGAGGCACAGATACGCAGTATTTT. Protein sequence: CASSPDRGRGTDTQYF. Full variable domain (outside the CDR3, taken from reference TRBV5-1 and TRBJ2-3): KAGVTQTPRYLIKTRGQQVTLSCSPISGHRSVSWYQQTPGQGLQFLFEYFSETQRNKGNFPGRFSGRQFSNSRSEMNVSTLELGDSALYLCASSPDRGRGTDTQYFGPGTRLTVL.

This clone showed up just once. An end of the junction does not agree with germline; a read error may underlie this. The chain has TRBV15 and TRBJ2-1, with 13 nucleotides matching TRBD2. CDR1 LNHNV and CDR2 YYDKDF come from the germline V gene (reference sequence). CDR3 length: 15 amino acids. The CDR3: CATSNSPGLAGRLIF. CDR3 DNA: TGTGCCACCAGCAACTCCCCGGGACTAGCGGGGCGTCTGATCTTC.

This clone was observed a few times. The genes are TRBV29-1 and TRBJ2-5; TRBD2 matches at 8 bases. Germline CDR1 and CDR2: SQVTM and ANQGSEA. The CDR3 has 13 residues. Unmatched junction bases numbered 7, after V lost 7 bases and J lost 3 bases. CDR3 amino acids: CSDTPGREETQYF. Here the CDR3 DNA reads TGCAGCGATACCCCCGGGAGGGAAGAGACCCAGTACTTC. Looking up the rest from reference TRBV29-1 and TRBJ2-5 gives the full variable domain: SAVISQKPSRDICQRGTSLTIQCQVDSQVTMMFWYRQQPGQSLTLIATANQGSEATYESGFVIDKFPISRPNLTFSTLTVSNMSPEDSSIYLCSDTPGREETQYFGPGTRLLVL.